This T cell receptor (beta chain) was captured in a study of neurological immune-mediated disorders. Overall study results and limits: On phylogenetic grouping, the repertoires of 18 of 34 multiple sclerosis patients fell within one related-CDR3 cluster, constituting a possible signature.

Unsorted libraries were generated from 2 million PBMCs. These cells had been stored in RNAlater at -80 C. About this clonotype itself: What it binds is not known. Its ends do not fully match the called genes, so a read error is possible.

CDR3 length: 14 residues. Germline V lookup: CDR1 SGHDT, CDR2 YYEEEE. TCRdb analysed the 5' RACE reads with MiXCR anew, one entry per CDR3 protein. The table has 70,000 or so distinct CDR3 sequences, around 5% seen once; the top ten hold over 2.5%. This sequence joins TRBV5-6 and TRBJ1-6; the match to TRBD1 covers 7 bases. The clonotype was recovered from a woman aged 25 to 39 with multiple sclerosis. Material for sequencing was PBMCs. The CDR3 coding sequence is TGTGCCAGCGGAAAGCGGACAGGCGAGTCACCCCTCAACTTT. Translation gives CASGKRTGESPLNF.